Detailed here is one T cell receptor beta chain. Trimming took 4 bases from V and 2 from J; bases not matched to a gene: 5. Germline V lookup: CDR1 MNHEY, CDR2 SVGAGI. The CDR3 consists of 14 residues. Original processing notes: Reference gene primer amplification yielded estimated nucleated cell counts. The method was immunoSEQ multiplex PCR; TCRdb's version includes in-frame clones alone and lacks a portion of them. V and J calls and clone size are as listed in that table; D and trimming were resolved from the DNA. The table records about 210,000 clones, roughly 80% of them present only once. These data are taken from a study of blood T cell repertoires in COVID-19. Study as a whole: COVID-19 samples collected from the United States, Italy and Spain covered acute and convalescent phases. PBMCs, B-cell-depleted T cells, or T cells provided the cDNA or gDNA that made up the material.

This chain links TRBV6-5 with TRBJ2-7; 7 bases are shared with TRBD2. The sequence was collected from a woman in her seventies with acute or convalescent COVID-19. Material for sequencing was peripheral blood. CDR3 region: CASSFLAAAYEQYF. CDR3 nucleotides: TGTGCCAGCAGTTTTCTAGCGGCTGCCTACGAGCAGTACTTC.